This T cell receptor beta chain appears in the sequencing data of a study of cytomegalovirus exposure and HLA in healthy donors (TCRdb year 2017). A note on the overall study: In an earlier analysis of under 600 of the donors, approximately 260 Gb of sequence data and 117 million unique TCR beta sequences from about 179 million T cells were reported. In the later analysis, no new phenotypic data were used to find candidate immune exposures; instead, reliance was placed on TCR beta sequences and their occurrence across donors. An earlier analysis of some 500 of the donors applied high-throughput TCR beta sequencing to assess whether each TCR beta V gene segment acted as functional or pseudogenic. The study aimed to test whether cataloging public T cell receptors could reveal signatures of past pathogen exposure. Among around 400 genotyped donors of the cohort, an average of around 240,000 unique TCR beta nucleotide sequences were sequenced per donor, roughly 20% of them non-productive. Alongside the repertoire data, information on donor age, sex, ethnicity and CMV serostatus was compiled. In addition to the first cohort of several hundred subjects, a separate validation cohort of 120 different subjects was used. To predict cytomegalovirus infection status, the study brought together high-throughput TCR immunosequencing, statistical association of individual TCRs with disease status, and machine learning. Of the 350 to 450 genotyped donors, approximately 82% fell in the genetic ancestry cluster associated with self-reported Caucasian donors. The number of donors typed differed by locus, with about 629-630 for A, B, C, DRB1 and DQB1, roughly 550 for DQA1, 600 to 610 for DPA1, and over 400 for DPB1. Class I and class II HLA loci were covered by the typing at four-digit resolution. A later analysis re-examined previously published TCR beta repertoires from roughly 650 donors and added high-resolution HLA genotyping to investigate patterns of TCR occurrence. Approximately 300 gigabases of sequencing data and around 85 million unique TCR sequences made up an early release that covered 500 to 650 HLA-typed donors. A later genetic analysis took genome-wide SNP genotypes for 398 of the 666 donors and used that subset as a discovery cohort. The study used immunosequencing to profile the T cell repertoires of some 600 subjects and linked those repertoires to cytomegalovirus serostatus. Every repertoire in the discovery cohort had been generated on one and the same sequencing platform. Roughly five DR-DQ haplotypes were handled as single units for association and clustering because linkage in the cohort was strong.

CDR1 and CDR2, looked up from the germline V gene, are MNHGY and SAAAGT. Trimming takes 6 bases off V and 5 bases off J; junction bases not matched to a gene: 5. The CDR3 goes from the cysteine to the phenylalanine over 15 residues. Of the read, only the CDR3 DNA is kept; its 45 bases are in frame from base 1. Library preparation used the immunoSEQ multiplex PCR assay. The multiplex PCR relied on a mix of 60 forward primers for TCR Vbeta segments and 13 reverse primers for TCR Jbeta segments. A multiplex PCR assay on genomic DNA amplified the CDR3 region of rearranged TCR beta genes. On the Illumina HiSeq System, the amplified TCR beta libraries were sequenced as 87-base-pair reads. The authors' analysis ran thus. In a later analysis, 77 million or so unique TCR beta chains were counted across the 666 repertoires, and about 9.9 million of these chains were shared by at least two donors. To remove PCR and sequencing errors, raw reads were error-corrected and collapsed into unique sequences using a nearest-neighbor algorithm that merged closely related sequences. Alignment of CDR3 sequences to IMGT reference sequences was used to assign V, D and J gene segments. For a sequence to be retained, a match of at least six nucleotides to both a V gene segment and a J gene segment was required. A rearrangement was called productive if the CDR3 had no stop codons and remained in frame with V and J, and every other rearrangement was called non-productive. CDR3 was defined according to IMGT convention as the region running from the second conserved V-encoded cysteine to the conserved J-encoded phenylalanine. The earlier analysis of approximately 500 of the donors excluded sequences that lacked an unambiguous match to a single V gene segment. An earlier analysis of over 450 of the donors classified V segments as functional when productive rearrangements were above 56.7% and as segregating when the standard deviation between donors was above 5%. A statistical classification framework was developed to diagnose cytomegalovirus status using the catalog of TCR beta chain sequences. A later analysis assigned V and J genes by comparing TCR nucleotide sequences with IMGT/GENE-DB human TR gene sequences. Using the TCRdist pipeline, a later analysis assigned CDR3 sequences along with most-parsimonious VDJ recombination scenarios. A later analysis defined each TCR beta chain by its CDR3 amino acid sequence plus V-gene family, and excluded reads lacking a unique V-gene family. In a later analysis, 500 to 650 highly shared, low-generation-probability nucleotide sequences were removed to address suspected cross-contamination and a sequencing artifact. For each public chain, a later analysis derived a clonal expansion index from normalized ranks of inferred template counts within each repertoire. In a later analysis, generation probabilities were computed using a VDJ recombination model fitted to out-of-frame rearrangements, and the results were checked against IGoR. In a later analysis, hypergeometric tests were used to score TCR-TCR, TCR-HLA and TCR-CMV co-occurrence, with a repertoire-size bias correction applied to TCR pairs. To estimate false discovery rates, a later analysis permuted the HLA or CMV assignments 20 times. A later analysis grouped co-occurring TCRs with DBSCAN, adding TCRdist sequence similarity when clustering within HLA-allele-positive subsets. Repertoires with fewer than 30,000 or more than 120,000 public chains, plus five repertoires with anomalous nucleotide sharing, were excluded from co-occurrence clustering. TCRdb limited this immuneACCESS table to in-frame rearrangements with V and J called. A share of clones is missing; checked studies link under half to unresolved V genes, and the rest is unexplained. V, J and clone size were drawn from that table, and D and trimming were deduced from the DNA. The sample yields approximately 190,000 clones; 82% were counted once. Together, the top ten hold 6% to 8% of the sample.

The cohort comprised fewer than 700 healthy bone marrow donors. All cohort members were sampled while nominally healthy, although unrecorded immune exposures were likely present. The donor was CMV seropositive and was included in the group of 270 or so seropositive cohort members. A peripheral blood sample was provided by each donor, and peripheral blood mononuclear cells were used for TCR beta sequencing. The Qiagen DNeasy Blood Extraction Kit was used to extract genomic DNA from the blood cell samples. This clone was detected a few times. Its antigen is currently not known. Nothing much larger sits one base from this clone, and base qualities are not available. Paper-wide results and their limitations: Most CMV-associated TCR beta chains appeared to be HLA-restricted in a later analysis, and the HLA associations seemed to be driven largely by CMV exposure. In this cohort, only TCR beta chains were sequenced, and detectable features were limited by the absence of alpha or paired-chain data. Compared with equally common non-associated chains, HLA-associated TCR beta chains in a later analysis were more clonally expanded and had lower generation probabilities. It was suggested by the authors that the approach could potentially be generalized to other disease states and immunological phenotypes. In the study, around 150 TCR beta chains were listed as associated with cytomegalovirus. A further reported finding was that TCR beta sequences accurately predicted the HLA-A and HLA-B alleles for most subjects in the first cohort. Specific HLA alleles were associated with about 17,000 TCR beta sequences at a false discovery rate of 0.05 in a later analysis. The sequencing pipeline was judged likely to have produced a cluster of highly shared sequence variants as a technical artifact. Immune exposure information for the cohort was limited to CMV serostatus. Correlated functional status among segregating V segments might reflect linkage disequilibrium, but an unknown experimental factor could not be ruled out. A later genetic analysis reported fewer N-insertions in productive TCRs among donors in an Asian-associated ancestry cluster than the 666-donor mean. In a later genetic analysis, a missense DCLRE1C variant was associated with V-gene and J-gene trimming of TCR beta chains, and the association was replicated in an independent cohort. Three of the identified cytomegalovirus-associated TCR beta chains were confirmed in vitro to be specific for cytomegalovirus antigens. According to a later analysis, parvovirus B19, influenza, CMV and Epstein-Barr virus appeared linked to several top co-occurrence clusters. While some public TCRs were present in many individuals, most TCR sequences turned up only very rarely across donors. The classifier was reported to diagnose cytomegalovirus status with high specificity and sensitivity in both the original and validation cohorts. Assigning TCR associations to individual alleles was difficult when HLA alleles, especially DR and DQ, strongly co-occurred. In a later analysis, TCR association rates were found to vary across HLA loci, with the most associated TCRs seen for DRB1 alleles and the fewest for HLA-C alleles. Because HLA typing was missing for some donors at each locus, association tests included only the typed subset. An earlier analysis of approximately 570 of the donors showed that most TCR beta V segments appeared in productive rearrangements either about 90% or about 30% of the time, which broadly matched IMGT annotations. Because the 87-base-pair reads could not distinguish some IMGT-functional V segments, including TRBV6-2 and TRBV6-3, those segments were excluded. The earlier analysis of some 560 of the donors excluded some 15 rarely observed V segments, including chromosome 9 orphons, because counts were too low. The presence/absence analyses assumed that sequencing depth was roughly uniform across donors, and that assumption may not be true.

The chain was built from TRBV6-8 and TRBJ2-5, and TRBD2 matches 14 of the central bases. This clonotype originated in a woman aged 45-65 years in good health and CMV-seropositive. The sample consisted of PBMCs. At the DNA level, the sequence is TGTGCCAGCAGGACTAGCGGGAGGGCCGTGGAGACCCAGTACTTC. It codes for CASRTSGRAVETQYF.